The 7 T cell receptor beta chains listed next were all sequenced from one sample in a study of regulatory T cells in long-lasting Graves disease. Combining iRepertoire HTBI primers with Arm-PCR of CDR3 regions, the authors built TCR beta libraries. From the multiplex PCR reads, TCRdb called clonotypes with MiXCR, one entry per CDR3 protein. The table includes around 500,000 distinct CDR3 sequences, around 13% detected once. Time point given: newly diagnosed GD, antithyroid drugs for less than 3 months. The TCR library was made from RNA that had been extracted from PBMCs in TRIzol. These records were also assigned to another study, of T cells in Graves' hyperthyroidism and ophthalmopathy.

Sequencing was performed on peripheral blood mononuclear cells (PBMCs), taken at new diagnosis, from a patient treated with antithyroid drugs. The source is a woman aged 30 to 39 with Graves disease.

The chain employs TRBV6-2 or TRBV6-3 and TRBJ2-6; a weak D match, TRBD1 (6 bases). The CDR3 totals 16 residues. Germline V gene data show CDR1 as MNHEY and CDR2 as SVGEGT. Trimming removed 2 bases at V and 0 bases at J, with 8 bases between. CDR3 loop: CASSYGGRSGANVLTF. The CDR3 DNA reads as TGTGCCAGCAGTTACGGGGGCCGCTCTGGGGCCAACGTCCTGACTTTC.

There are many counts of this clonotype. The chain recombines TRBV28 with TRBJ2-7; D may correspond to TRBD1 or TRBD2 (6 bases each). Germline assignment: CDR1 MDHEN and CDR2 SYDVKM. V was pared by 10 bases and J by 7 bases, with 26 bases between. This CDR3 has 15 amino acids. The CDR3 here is CATPRYRTQGGEQYF. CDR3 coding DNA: TGTGCCACCCCGAGGTACAGAACTCAAGGGGGGGAGCAGTACTTC.

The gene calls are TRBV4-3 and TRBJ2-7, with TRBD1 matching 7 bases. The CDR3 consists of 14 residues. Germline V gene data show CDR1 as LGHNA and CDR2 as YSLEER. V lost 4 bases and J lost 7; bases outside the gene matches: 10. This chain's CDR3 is CASSPELGGGEQYF. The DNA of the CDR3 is TGCGCCAGCAGCCCAGAGTTAGGGGGCGGTGAGCAGTACTTC.

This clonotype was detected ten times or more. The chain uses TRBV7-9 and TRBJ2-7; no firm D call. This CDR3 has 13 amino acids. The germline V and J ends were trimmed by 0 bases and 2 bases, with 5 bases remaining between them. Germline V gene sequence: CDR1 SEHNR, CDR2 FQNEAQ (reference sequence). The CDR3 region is CASSLAITYEQYF. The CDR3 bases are TGTGCCAGCAGCTTAGCGATAACCTACGAGCAGTACTTC.

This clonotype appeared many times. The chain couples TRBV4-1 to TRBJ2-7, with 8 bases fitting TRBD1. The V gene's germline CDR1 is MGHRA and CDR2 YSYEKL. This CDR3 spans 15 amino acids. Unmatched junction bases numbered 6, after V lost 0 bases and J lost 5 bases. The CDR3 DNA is TGCGCCAGCAGCCAAGACCGCGACAGGGGCAACGAGCAGTACTTC. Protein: CASSQDRDRGNEQYF.

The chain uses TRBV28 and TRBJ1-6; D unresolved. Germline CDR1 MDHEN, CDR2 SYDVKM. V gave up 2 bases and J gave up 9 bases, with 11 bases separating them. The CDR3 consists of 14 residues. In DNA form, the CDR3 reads TGTGCCAGCAGTTTAGTACCGAGGGCTTCACCCCTCCACTTT. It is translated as CASSLVPRASPLHF.

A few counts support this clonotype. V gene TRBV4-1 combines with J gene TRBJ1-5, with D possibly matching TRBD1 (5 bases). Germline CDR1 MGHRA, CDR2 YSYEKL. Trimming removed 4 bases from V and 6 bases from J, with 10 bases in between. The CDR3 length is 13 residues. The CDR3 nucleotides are TGCGCCAGCAGCCGCAAGCAGGGTCAGCCCCAGCATTTT. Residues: CASSRKQGQPQHF.